These 18 T cell receptor beta chains were all obtained from the same sample, sequenced in a study of OX40 agonist ivuxolimab in advanced cancers. Method: immunoSEQ multiplex PCR; TCRdb's copy keeps in-frame clones and lacks some. The sample holds approximately 26,000 clones; around 90% are singletons and the top ten take about 49%. The sample here was CD4+ or CD8+ T cells sorted from blood, taken in a trial of the OX40 agonist ivuxolimab. Every receptor here comes from an adult with an advanced solid tumor such as melanoma, head and neck, liver or kidney cancer.

The chain couples TRBV11-2 to TRBJ2-7, with 11 bases identical to TRBD2. The germline V gene encodes CDR1 SGHAT and CDR2 FQNNGV. The CDR3 has 15 amino acids. Trimming at V came to 4 bases and at J to 3 bases, leaving 5 bases not matched to a gene. CDR3 amino acids: CASSSGTSGLYEQYF. DNA for the CDR3: TGTGCCAGCAGCTCCGGGACTAGCGGACTCTACGAGCAGTACTTC. Supplemented by reference TRBV11-2 and TRBJ2-7, the full variable domain reads EAGVAQSPRYKIIEKRQSVAFWCNPISGHATLYWYQQILGQGPKLLIQFQNNGVVDDSQLPKDRFSAERLKGVDSTLKIQPAKLEDSAVYLCASSSGTSGLYEQYFGPGTRLTVT.

The chain is built from TRBV5-4 and TRBJ2-5, with TRBD2 matching over 12 bases. Germline V lookup: CDR1 SGHNT, CDR2 YYREEE (reference sequence). CDR3 length: 15 amino acids. The V segment lost 5 bases and the J segment 4 bases; nucleotides outside the gene matches: 6. CDR3 residues: CASSSRTSGIETQYF. The CDR3 DNA is TGTGCCAGCAGTTCACGGACTAGCGGGATAGAGACCCAGTACTTC.

This sequence joins TRBV6-4 and TRBJ1-6, with D hard to call. The CDR3 runs to 13 residues. CDR1 is MRHNA, CDR2 SNTAGT, per germline. The ends were cut back, 6 bases at V and 4 bases at J, with 7 bases in the middle. CDR3 nucleotide sequence: TGTGCCAGCAGACAGCATTATAATTCACCCCTCCACTTT. The encoded protein is CASRQHYNSPLHF.

The chain combines TRBV5-1 with TRBJ2-7; TRBD1 matches 7 bases. Germline CDR1 SGHRS, CDR2 YFSETQ. The CDR3 has 15 amino acids. J lost 3 bases, V lost 4 bases, and 10 bases had no gene match. CDR3: CASSTSQGTSYEQYF. CDR3 bases: TGCGCCAGCAGCACTTCACAGGGGACAAGCTACGAGCAGTACTTC.

This chain joins TRBV30 and TRBJ1-2; 9 bases agree with TRBD1. There are 13 residues in the CDR3. V was clipped by 5 bases and J by 6 bases; unmatched bases: 7. The germline V gene has CDR1 GTSNPN and CDR2 SVGIG (reference sequence). The CDR3 bases are TGTGCCTGGCCGAACAGGGGGCGGGATGGCTACACCTTC. This encodes CAWPNRGRDGYTF.

The chain is built from TRBV28 and TRBJ2-7, with a possible D match to TRBD1 (6 bases). V was cut by 7 bases and J by 7 bases, with 14 bases left in between. CDR1 and CDR2 from the germline V gene are MDHEN and SYDVKM. CDR3 length: 12 amino acids. The CDR3 sequence is CASTPGANEQYF. The CDR3 DNA sequence: TGTGCCAGCACCCCAGGGGCGAATGAGCAGTACTTC.

By sample fraction, this clone is medium-sized (0.01 to 0.1%). This chain connects TRBV5-8 to TRBJ2-7; D gene uncertain. The CDR3 consists of 10 residues. V lost 2 bases, J lost 5 bases, and 2 bases lay in between. In germline, CDR1 is SGHTS, CDR2 YDEGEE. Here the CDR3 reads CASSFNEQYF. The CDR3 DNA reads TGTGCCAGCAGCTTCAACGAGCAGTACTTC.

The J gene is TRBJ1-2, the V gene TRBV19; tentatively, D is TRBD1 (6 bases). CDR3 length equals 16 residues. V lost 3 bases, J lost 8 bases, and 22 bases lay in between. Germline V gives CDR1 LNHDA, CDR2 SQIVND (reference sequence). The CDR3 DNA follows: TGTGCCAGTAGTATCGGATCGAGGGGGAATCCGAGAGGCTACACCTTC. This translates into CASSIGSRGNPRGYTF.

This chain joins TRBV2 and TRBJ2-5, with TRBD2 matching 7 bases. Looked up from germline, CDR1 is SNHLY and CDR2 is FYNNEI. V lost 5 bases to trimming and J lost 0 bases; unmatched junction nucleotides: 3. The CDR3 runs 14 residues. CDR3 residues: CASSSLADQETQYF. The CDR3 nucleotides read TGTGCCAGCAGTTCCCTAGCGGACCAAGAGACCCAGTACTTC.

J is TRBJ2-5 and V is TRBV4-1, with D perhaps matching TRBD2 (5 bases). Germline V gives CDR1 MGHRA, CDR2 YSYEKL. This CDR3 has 14 amino acids. V was clipped by 3 bases and J by 5 bases, with 13 bases between them. The chain's CDR3 is CASSHGAVVETQYF. Written as DNA, the CDR3 is TGCGCCAGCAGCCATGGAGCGGTGGTGGAGACCCAGTACTTC.

The rearrangement joins TRBV9 to TRBJ1-1; D is possibly TRBD1 (6 bases). This CDR3 is 12 amino acids long. Germline CDR1 reads SGDLS; CDR2 reads YYNGEE. Trimming cost V 4 bases and J 7 bases, with 11 bases left between them. The CDR3 DNA reads TGTGCCAGCAGCTCCGGACAGAATGAAGCTTTCTTT. This translates into CASSSGQNEAFF.

This clone is a singleton in its sample. The chain has TRBV7-1 and TRBJ1-5, with 8 bases matching TRBD1. TRBV7-1 is an ORF; its function is uncertain. The CDR3 is made up of 14 amino acids. V trimming: 5 bases; J trimming: 4 bases; junction bases outside the gene matches: 4. CDR3 amino acids: CASSEGTGNQPQHF. Here the CDR3 DNA reads TGTGCCAGCAGCGAAGGGACAGGTAATCAGCCCCAGCATTTT.

V usage is TRBV5-5 and J usage is TRBJ2-5; 11 positions agree with TRBD2. The V gene end was trimmed by 0 bases and the J gene end by 5 bases; junction bases not matched to a gene: 12. There are 18 residues in the CDR3. Looked up from germline, CDR1 is SGHKS and CDR2 is YYEKEE (reference sequence). As DNA, the CDR3 is TGTGCCAGCAGCTTGGGAAGGTCTAGCGGGGGGCCTAAGGAGACCCAGTACTTC. This sequence encodes CASSLGRSSGGPKETQYF.

The chain is built from TRBV27 and TRBJ2-1; a weak D match, TRBD2 (7 bases). Germline V CDR1 and CDR2: MNHEY, SMNVEV (reference sequence). There are 15 residues in the CDR3. V lost 4 bases and J 4 bases, leaving 14 bases between the germline ends. CDR3 sequence reads: CASSWGGPRYNEQFF. The CDR3 region has the DNA TGTGCCAGCAGTTGGGGGGGCCCGAGGTACAATGAGCAGTTCTTC.

The chain recombines TRBV7-2 with TRBJ2-7, with D perhaps matching TRBD1 (5 bases). The CDR3 sequence is 14 residues long. Germline V gives CDR1 SGHTA, CDR2 FQGNSA. V was trimmed by 5 bases and J by 1 base, leaving 12 bases between them. The CDR3 DNA reads TGTGCCAGCAGCCAACGACAGCTATCCTACGAGCAGTACTTC. Its protein is CASSQRQLSYEQYF.

This rearrangement joins TRBV28 to TRBJ1-4; the match to TRBD1 covers 12 bases. J lost 6 bases, V lost 6 bases, and 8 bases had no gene match. CDR3 length equals 16 residues. CDR1 MDHEN and CDR2 SYDVKM come from the germline V gene. CDR3 residues: CASRPGTGGGDEKLFF. The CDR3 DNA reads TGTGCCAGCAGACCCGGGACAGGGGGCGGGGATGAAAAACTGTTTTTT. Based on the CDR3 plus reference TRBV28 and TRBJ1-4, the full variable domain is DVKVTQSSRYLVKRTGEKVFLECVQDMDHENMFWYRQDPGLGLRLIYFSYDVKMKEKGDIPEGYSVSREKKERFSLILESASTNQTSMYLCASRPGTGGGDEKLFFGSGTQLSVL.

V usage is TRBV28 and J usage is TRBJ1-5; TRBD1 matches at 7 bases. Germline-derived CDR1 and CDR2 are MDHEN and SYDVKM. The CDR3 spans 15 residues. Trimming removed 3 bases from V and 0 bases from J; junction bases left unmatched: 2. CDR3 amino acids: CASSLDRYSNQPQHF. The CDR3 region has the DNA TGTGCCAGCAGTTTGGACAGGTATAGCAATCAGCCCCAGCATTTT.

V is TRBV6-5 and J is TRBJ2-2; the D is unclear. The germline V gene has CDR1 MNHEY and CDR2 SVGAGI. The CDR3 covers 12 residues. The V and J ends lost 4 bases and 3 bases respectively, with 3 bases between them. The CDR3 loop is CASSSYTGELFF. DNA of the CDR3: TGTGCCAGCAGTTCTTACACCGGGGAGCTGTTTTTT.